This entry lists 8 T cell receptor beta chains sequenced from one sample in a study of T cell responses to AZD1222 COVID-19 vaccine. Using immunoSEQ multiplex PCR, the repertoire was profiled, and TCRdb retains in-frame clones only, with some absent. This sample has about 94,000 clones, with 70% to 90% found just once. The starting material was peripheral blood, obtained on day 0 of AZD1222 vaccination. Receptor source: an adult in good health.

CDR3 sequence (DNA): TGTGCCATCAGTGGGCCCGAGCGGGCGGGGGACAACGAGCAGTACTTC. This codes for CAISGPERAGDNEQYF. This rearrangement joins TRBV10-3 to TRBJ2-7; tentatively, D is TRBD2 (7 bases). The germline gives CDR1 ENHRY, CDR2 SYGVKD. The CDR3 runs to 16 residues. The V end was cut by 4 bases, the J end by 5 bases, with 21 bases between.

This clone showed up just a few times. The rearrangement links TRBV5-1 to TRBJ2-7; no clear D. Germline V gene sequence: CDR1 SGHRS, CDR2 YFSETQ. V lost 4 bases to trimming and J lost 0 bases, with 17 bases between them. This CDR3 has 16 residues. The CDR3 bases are TGCGCCAGCAGCGCTCCAACAGACGGCTTCTCCTACGAGCAGTACTTC. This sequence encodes CASSAPTDGFSYEQYF.

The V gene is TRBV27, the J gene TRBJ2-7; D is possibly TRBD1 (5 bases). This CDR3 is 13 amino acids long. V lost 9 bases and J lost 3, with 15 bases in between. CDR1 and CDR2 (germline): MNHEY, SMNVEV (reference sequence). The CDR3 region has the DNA TGTGCCAGTAAGAGGATAGGGGTCTACGAGCAGTACTTC. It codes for CASKRIGVYEQYF.

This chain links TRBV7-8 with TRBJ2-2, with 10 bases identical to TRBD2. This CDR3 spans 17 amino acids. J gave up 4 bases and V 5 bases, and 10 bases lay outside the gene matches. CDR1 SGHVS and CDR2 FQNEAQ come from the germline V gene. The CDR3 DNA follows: TGTGCCAGCAGCACTTTGAGCGGGGGGGCCTCCACCGGGGAGCTGTTTTTT. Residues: CASSTLSGGASTGELFF. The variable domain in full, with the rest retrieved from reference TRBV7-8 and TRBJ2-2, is GAGVSQSPRYKVAKRGQDVALRCDPISGHVSLFWYQQALGQGPEFLTYFQNEAQLDKSGLPSDRFFAERPEGSVSTLKIQRTQQEDSAVYLCASSTLSGGASTGELFFGEGSRLTVL.

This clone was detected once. CDR3 DNA: TGTGCCAGCAGCGTGTCAGGGGGTGATTCACCCCTCCACTTT. It yields the protein CASSVSGGDSPLHF. This rearrangement joins TRBV9 to TRBJ1-6; TRBD1 matches at 7 bases. In germline, CDR1 is SGDLS, CDR2 YYNGEE. Trimming at V came to 2 bases and at J to 8 bases, leaving 4 bases not matched to a gene. The CDR3 is 14 residues long.

This chain's CDR3 is CASSYHPGGDEQYF. The DNA for the CDR3 is TGTGCCAGCAGCTATCACCCCGGGGGGGACGAGCAGTACTTC. The gene calls are TRBV3-1 (or the pseudogene TRBV3-2) and TRBJ2-7; 8 bases match TRBD2. Germline trimming cut 5 bases from V and 5 bases from J; bases unmatched to any gene: 8. This CDR3 has 14 residues. Germline assignment: CDR1 LGHDT and CDR2 YNNKEL (reference sequence).

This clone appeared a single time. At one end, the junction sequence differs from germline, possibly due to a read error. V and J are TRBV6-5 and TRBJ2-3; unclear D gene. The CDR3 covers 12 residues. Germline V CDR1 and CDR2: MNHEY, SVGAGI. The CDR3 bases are TGTGCCAGCGTGGCAGTCACATATACGCAGTATTTT. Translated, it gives CASVAVTYTQYF.

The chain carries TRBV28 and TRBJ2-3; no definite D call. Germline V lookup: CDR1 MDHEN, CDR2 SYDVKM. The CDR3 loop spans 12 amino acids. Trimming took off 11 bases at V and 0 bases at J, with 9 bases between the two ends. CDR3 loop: CASRASTDTQYF. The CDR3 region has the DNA TGTGCCTCACGAGCTAGCACAGATACGCAGTATTTT.